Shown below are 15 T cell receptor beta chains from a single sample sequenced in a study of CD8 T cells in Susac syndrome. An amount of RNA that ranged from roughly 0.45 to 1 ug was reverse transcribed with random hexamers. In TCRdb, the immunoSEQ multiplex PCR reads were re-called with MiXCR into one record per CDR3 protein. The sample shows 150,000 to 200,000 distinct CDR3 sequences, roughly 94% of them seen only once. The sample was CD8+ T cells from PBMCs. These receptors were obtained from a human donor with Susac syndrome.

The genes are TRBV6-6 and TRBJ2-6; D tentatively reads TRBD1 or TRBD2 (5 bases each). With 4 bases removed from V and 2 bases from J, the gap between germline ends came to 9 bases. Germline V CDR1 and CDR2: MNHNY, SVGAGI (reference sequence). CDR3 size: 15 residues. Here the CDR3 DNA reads TGTGCCAGCAGTTCCGGGGCGACTGGGGCCAACGTCCTGACTTTC. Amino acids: CASSSGATGANVLTF.

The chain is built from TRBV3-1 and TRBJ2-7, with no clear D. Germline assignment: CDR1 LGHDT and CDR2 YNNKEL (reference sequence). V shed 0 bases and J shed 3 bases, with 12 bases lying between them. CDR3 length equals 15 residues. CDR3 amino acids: CASSQDRRPGYEQYF. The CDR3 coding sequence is TGTGCCAGCAGCCAAGATCGACGGCCAGGCTACGAGCAGTACTTC.

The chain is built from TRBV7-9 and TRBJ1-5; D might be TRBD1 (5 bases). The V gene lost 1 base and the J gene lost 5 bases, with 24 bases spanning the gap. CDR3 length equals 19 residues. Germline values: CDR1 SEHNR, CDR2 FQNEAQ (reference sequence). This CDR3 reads CASSLDETPARLGDQPQHF. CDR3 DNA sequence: TGTGCCAGCAGCTTAGACGAGACCCCCGCAAGACTGGGGGATCAGCCCCAGCATTTT. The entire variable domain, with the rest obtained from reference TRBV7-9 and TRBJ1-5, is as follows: DTGVSQNPRHKITKRGQNVTFRCDPISEHNRLYWYRQTLGQGPEFLTYFQNEAQLEKSRLLSDRFSAERPKGSFSTLEIQRTEQGDSAMYLCASSLDETPARLGDQPQHFGDGTRLSIL.

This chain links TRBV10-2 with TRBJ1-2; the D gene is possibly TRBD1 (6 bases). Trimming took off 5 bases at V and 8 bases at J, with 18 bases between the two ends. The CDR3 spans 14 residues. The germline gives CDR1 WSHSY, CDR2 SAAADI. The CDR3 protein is CASSLGGPDQGYTF. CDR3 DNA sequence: TGCGCCAGCAGTTTGGGGGGCCCGGATCAAGGCTACACCTTC.

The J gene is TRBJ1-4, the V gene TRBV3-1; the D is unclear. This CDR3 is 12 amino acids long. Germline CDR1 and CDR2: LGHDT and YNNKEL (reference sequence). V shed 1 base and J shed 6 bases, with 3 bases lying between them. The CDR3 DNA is TGTGCCAGCAGCCAAGTGGATGAAAAACTGTTTTTT. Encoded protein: CASSQVDEKLFF.

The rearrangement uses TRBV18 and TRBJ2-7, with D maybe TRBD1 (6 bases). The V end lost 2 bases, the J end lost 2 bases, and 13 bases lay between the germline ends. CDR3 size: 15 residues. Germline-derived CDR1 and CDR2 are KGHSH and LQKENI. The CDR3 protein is CASSPVGAAAYEQYF. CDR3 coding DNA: TGTGCCAGCTCACCAGTGGGGGCCGCCGCCTACGAGCAGTACTTC.

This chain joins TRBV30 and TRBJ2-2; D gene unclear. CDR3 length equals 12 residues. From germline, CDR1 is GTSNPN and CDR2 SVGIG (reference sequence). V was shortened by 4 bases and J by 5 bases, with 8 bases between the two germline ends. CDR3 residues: CAWNEGTGELFF. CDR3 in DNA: TGTGCCTGGAACGAAGGGACCGGGGAGCTGTTTTTT.

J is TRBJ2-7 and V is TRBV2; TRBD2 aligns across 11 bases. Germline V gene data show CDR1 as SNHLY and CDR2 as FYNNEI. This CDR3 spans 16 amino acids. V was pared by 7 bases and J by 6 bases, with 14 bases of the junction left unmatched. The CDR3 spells CASIPALAGGAREQYF. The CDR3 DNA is TGTGCCAGCATCCCAGCCCTAGCGGGAGGAGCCCGCGAGCAGTACTTC.

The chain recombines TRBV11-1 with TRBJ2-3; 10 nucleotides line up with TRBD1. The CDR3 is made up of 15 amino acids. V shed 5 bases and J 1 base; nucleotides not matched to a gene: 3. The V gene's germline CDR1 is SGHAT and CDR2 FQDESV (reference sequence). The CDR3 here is CASSPGTGGTDTQYF. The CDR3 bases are TGTGCCAGCAGCCCCGGGACAGGGGGCACAGATACGCAGTATTTT.

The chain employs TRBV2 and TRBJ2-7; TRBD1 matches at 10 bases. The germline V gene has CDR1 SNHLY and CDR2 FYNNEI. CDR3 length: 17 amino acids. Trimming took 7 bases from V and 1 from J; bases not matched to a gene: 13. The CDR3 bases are TGTGCCAGCACCCTTTCGCGGGACAGGGGACAATCCTACGAGCAGTACTTC. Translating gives CASTLSRDRGQSYEQYF.

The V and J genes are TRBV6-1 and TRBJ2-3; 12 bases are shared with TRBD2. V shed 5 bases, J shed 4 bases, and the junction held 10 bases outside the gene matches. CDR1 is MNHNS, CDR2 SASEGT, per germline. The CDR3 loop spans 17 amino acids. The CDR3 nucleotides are TGTGCCAGCAGTCGTGTGACTAGCGGGGGTATTGCAGATACGCAGTATTTT. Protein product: CASSRVTSGGIADTQYF.

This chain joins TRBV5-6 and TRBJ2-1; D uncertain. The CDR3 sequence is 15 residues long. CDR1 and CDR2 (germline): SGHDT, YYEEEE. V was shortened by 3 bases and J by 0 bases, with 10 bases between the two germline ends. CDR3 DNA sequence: TGTGCCAGCAGCTCAAACTGGGGCTCCTACAATGAGCAGTTCTTC. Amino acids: CASSSNWGSYNEQFF.

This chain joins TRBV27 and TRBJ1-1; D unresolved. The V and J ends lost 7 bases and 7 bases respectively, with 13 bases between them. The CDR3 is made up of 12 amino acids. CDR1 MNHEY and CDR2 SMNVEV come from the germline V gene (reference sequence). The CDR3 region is CASNSKNGEAFF. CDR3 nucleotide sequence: TGTGCCAGCAATTCCAAGAATGGTGAAGCTTTCTTT.

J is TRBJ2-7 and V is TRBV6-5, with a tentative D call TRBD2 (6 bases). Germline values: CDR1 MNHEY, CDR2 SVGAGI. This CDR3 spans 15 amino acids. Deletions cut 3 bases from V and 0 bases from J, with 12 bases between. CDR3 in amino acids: CASSYYLADSYEQYF. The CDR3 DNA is TGTGCCAGCAGTTATTATTTAGCGGACTCCTACGAGCAGTACTTC.

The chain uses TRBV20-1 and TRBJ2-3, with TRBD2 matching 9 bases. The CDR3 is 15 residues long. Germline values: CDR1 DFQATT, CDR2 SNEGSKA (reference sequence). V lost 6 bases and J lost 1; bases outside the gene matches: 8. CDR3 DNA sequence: TGCAGTGCCGAGGGGGTAGCGGGAGGCACAGATACGCAGTATTTT. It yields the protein CSAEGVAGGTDTQYF.